This is a list of T cell receptor beta chains from one sample in a study of T-cell reconstitution after alpha-beta-depleted transplantation in children. A single record per CDR3 protein comes from TCRdb applying MiXCR to the PCR reads. The sample records fewer than 250,000 distinct CDR3 sequences, approximately 8.9% being singletons. The specimen was PBMCs, mostly from graft donor cells, collected 180 days after TCRalphabeta/CD19-depleted stem cell transplant. The source is a male patient aged 10 to 17 who had a stem cell transplant for acute lymphoblastic leukemia, so the T cells may come from the graft donor. Each CDR3 is given with its conserved first and last residue. The D gene is left open where the match is weak. Size values are once, few and many counts, or a class for expanded clones, and some rows have none.

CDR3 length	D gene	V gene	J gene	clone size	CDR3 DNA	CDR3 protein
16	NA	TRBV7-2	TRBJ2-3	many	TGTGCCAGCAGCCCCACGCGGATGGCTAGCACAGATACGCAGTATTTT	CASSPTRMASTDTQYF
17	TRBD2	TRBV5-1	TRBJ2-1	many	TGCGCCAGCAGCTTGGCCCTCGGACTAGCGGGAGGTAATGAGCAGTTCTTC	CASSLALGLAGGNEQFF
19	NA	TRBV21-1	TRBJ2-1	many	TGTGCCAGCAGCAAAGATGCGTGCGGGACCCTTTCAGACCACAATGAGCAGTTCTTC	CASSKDACGTLSDHNEQFF
13	TRBD1	TRBV10-3	TRBJ1-1	many	TGTGCCATCAGGGGGACAGGAGTGACTGAAGCTTTCTTT	CAIRGTGVTEAFF
14	NA	TRBV6-1	TRBJ1-5	many	TGTGCCAGCAGTGAAGCCAGGTACATTCAGCCCCAGCATTTT	CASSEARYIQPQHF
15	NA	TRBV20-1	TRBJ2-3	many	TGCAGTGCTAGAGACCAACAGGTCTCCACAGATACGCAGTATTTT	CSARDQQVSTDTQYF
13	NA	TRBV7-6	TRBJ2-1	NA	TGTGCCAGCAGCTCCAACCTCCAGAATGAGCAGTTCTTC	CASSSNLQNEQFF
11	TRBD2	TRBV7-6	TRBJ2-3	many	TGTGCCAGCAGCTCCGGACTAGCCAAGTATTTT	CASSSGLAKYF
18	TRBD2	TRBV9	TRBJ2-2	many	TGTGCCAGCAGCTCGGGACTAGCGGGGGGCCAACACACCGGGGAGCTGTTTTTT	CASSSGLAGGQHTGELFF
15	TRBD1	TRBV5-6	TRBJ1-2	many	TGTGCCAGCAGCTTCGGGACAGGGGGCTTCTATGGCTACACCTTC	CASSFGTGGFYGYTF
14	NA	TRBV29-1	TRBJ2-5	many	TGCAGCGTTGAACAGTTTGGTCAGGGAGAGACCCAGTACTTC	CSVEQFGQGETQYF
13	NA	TRBV3-1	TRBJ1-2	many	TGTGCCAGCAGCCAAGGCTGGAGCGGGGGCTACACCTTC	CASSQGWSGGYTF
13	NA	TRBV10-3	TRBJ1-5	many	TGTGCCATCAAGGAGGATAGCAATCAGCCCCAGCATTTT	CAIKEDSNQPQHF
16	TRBD2	TRBV18	TRBJ2-3	NA	TGTGCCAGCTCACGCGGGACTAGCGGTGGGACAGATACGCAGTATTTT	CASSRGTSGGTDTQYF
21	TRBD2	TRBV11-2	TRBJ2-7	few	TGTGCCAGCAGCTTAGATCTCGGACTAGCGGGAAGGGGAAGGGTTTTCTACGAGCAGTACTTC	CASSLDLGLAGRGRVFYEQYF
10	NA	TRBV20-1	TRBJ1-1	many	TGCAGTGCTAGTCACAGGGAGGCCCTATTT	CSASHREALF
14	TRBD1	TRBV14	TRBJ2-7	many	TGTGCCAGCAGCCAGACAGGGGCTGTCTACGAGCAGTACTTC	CASSQTGAVYEQYF
13	NA	TRBV12-3/TRBV12-4	TRBJ2-1	many	TGTGCCAGCAGTTTCCTGGCAACCGCTGAGCAGTTCTTC	CASSFLATAEQFF
14	NA	TRBV3-1	TRBJ2-7	many	TGTGCCAGCAGCCGATTCTCCCCACCCTACGAGCAGTACTTC	CASSRFSPPYEQYF
17	NA	TRBV3-1	TRBJ2-7	many	TGTGCCAGCAGCCAAGGTTTCGAAGGGCTCGGGACCTACGAGCAGTACTTC	CASSQGFEGLGTYEQYF
16	NA	TRBV4-3	TRBJ1-4	many	TGCGCCAGCAGCCAAGATCGAGGGGAAAGAGATGAAAAACTGTTTTTT	CASSQDRGERDEKLFF
15	NA	TRBV7-6	TRBJ2-2	many	TGTGCCAGCAGCCGATCGCCAGGGGTAGCCGGGGAGCTGTTTTTT	CASSRSPGVAGELFF
15	NA	TRBV9	TRBJ2-5	many	TGTGCCAGCAGCGACAGGGGGGGATGGGGAGAGACCCAGTACTTC	CASSDRGGWGETQYF
12	NA	TRBV6-5	TRBJ2-2	many	TGTGCCAGCAGGGGGTACAAAGAGGAGCTGTTTTTT	CASRGYKEELFF
17	TRBD2	TRBV7-9	TRBJ2-2	many	TGTGCCAGCAGCCCCCCCCGAGTAGCGGGGAACACCGGGGAGCTGTTTTTT	CASSPPRVAGNTGELFF
15	TRBD1	TRBV25-1	TRBJ2-7	many	TGTGCCAGCAGTGCCCTACAGGGGCAGAGGGACGAGCAGTACTTC	CASSALQGQRDEQYF
16	NA	TRBV2	TRBJ2-7	many	TGTGCCAGCAGTGAGTTCCGACGCCTAAGCTCCTACGAGCAGTACTTC	CASSEFRRLSSYEQYF
13	NA	TRBV7-9	TRBJ2-7	many	TGTGCCAGCAGCTTAATTCGCGATTACGAGCAGTACTTC	CASSLIRDYEQYF
15	TRBD1	TRBV12-3/TRBV12-4	TRBJ2-3	many	TGTGCCAGCAGTGACCGGGACAGGGGCCCAGATACGCAGTATTTT	CASSDRDRGPDTQYF
13	NA	TRBV29-1	TRBJ1-5	many	TGCAGCGTTGGAGGGGCTCGCAATCAGCCCCAGCATTTT	CSVGGARNQPQHF
13	NA	TRBV6-2/TRBV6-3	TRBJ1-1	many	TGTGCCAGCAGTTACAGGCAGCAGTTTGAAGCTTTCTTT	CASSYRQQFEAFF
17	NA	TRBV2	TRBJ2-7	NA	TGTGCCAGCCCCCTCCGGGGGATTACAGGGGGGGACCACGAGCAGTACTTC	CASPLRGITGGDHEQYF
14	NA	TRBV7-9	TRBJ2-7	many	TGTGCCAGCAGCCCTCCGCGTAACCCCTACGAGCAGTACTTC	CASSPPRNPYEQYF
15	NA	TRBV6-2/TRBV6-3	TRBJ2-6	NA	TGTGCCAGCACGACGCGCAACTCTGGGGCCAACGTCCTGACTTTC	CASTTRNSGANVLTF
14	TRBD1	TRBV7-3	TRBJ2-1	many	TGTGCCAGCAGCTTAAACAGGGGGCAGAATGAGCAGTTCTTC	CASSLNRGQNEQFF
14	TRBD2	TRBV10-3	TRBJ2-5	many	TGTGCCATCAAGCGGACTAGCGGACAAGAGACCCAGTACTTC	CAIKRTSGQETQYF
15	TRBD1	TRBV28	TRBJ2-2	many	TGTGCCAGCAGGTGGACAGGGGGCGGCAACGGGGAGCTGTTTTTT	CASRWTGGGNGELFF
15	NA	TRBV29-1	TRBJ2-1	many	TGCAGCGTTAAGGATGGGGCTTGGGGCGGTAGTGAGCAGTTCTTC	CSVKDGAWGGSEQFF
15	NA	TRBV7-9	TRBJ2-7	many	TGTGCCAGCAGCCCGAGTGGAGCGCGAAGCTACGAGCAGTACTTC	CASSPSGARSYEQYF
16	TRBD2	TRBV28	TRBJ2-3	many	TGTGCCAGCAGGACTAGCGGGACCCCTAGCACAGATACGCAGTATTTT	CASRTSGTPSTDTQYF
15	NA	TRBV2	TRBJ2-1	many	TGTGCCAGCAGTGACTTTTGGGTCGGGCCCAATGAGCAGTTCTTC	CASSDFWVGPNEQFF
17	TRBD2	TRBV7-9	TRBJ2-7	many	TGTGCCAGCAGCCCGGGGACTAGCGGGAGTCGGGCCTACGAGCAGTACTTC	CASSPGTSGSRAYEQYF
14	NA	TRBV7-6	TRBJ1-4	many	TGTGCCAGCAGCTTGGGACCGGCTACGGGAAAACTGTTTTTT	CASSLGPATGKLFF
14	NA	TRBV9	TRBJ2-3	many	TGTGCCAGCAGCGTACCCCACGATGCAGATACGCAGTATTTT	CASSVPHDADTQYF
11	NA	TRBV5-5	TRBJ1-1	many	TGTGCCAGCAGCAAAAGGGATGAAGCTTTCTTT	CASSKRDEAFF
16	NA	TRBV9	TRBJ2-3	many	TGTGCCAGCAGCCCCAGACTCCTTTCTACCACAGATACGCAGTATTTT	CASSPRLLSTTDTQYF
15	NA	TRBV20-1	TRBJ1-5	many	TGCAGTGCTAGATCTGGGGTGGGTGGCAATCAGCCCCAGCATTTT	CSARSGVGGNQPQHF
15	TRBD1	TRBV7-7	TRBJ2-5	many	TGTGCTAGCAGCTTGGGGGACAGATACCAAGAGACCCAGTACTTC	CASSLGDRYQETQYF
11	NA	TRBV7-9	TRBJ2-7	many	TGTGCCAGTACAGGGAGGGACGAGCAGTACTTC	CASTGRDEQYF
11	NA	TRBV20-1	TRBJ1-2	many	TGCAGTGCTAGGATCGTGAGTGGCTACACCTTC	CSARIVSGYTF